Detailed here is one T cell receptor (beta chain). Its antigen is currently unknown. This sample also contains other DNA sequences that code for the same CDR3. The record originates from a study of Ad26.COV2.S vaccination and SARS-CoV-2 variants. Germline CDR1 SGHVS, CDR2 FNYEAQ. The CDR3 length is 16 residues. The junction had 9 bases not matched to a gene; V was cut back by 0 bases and J by 5 bases. Only in-frame clones appear in the TCRdb table, and some are missing; sequencing was by immunoSEQ multiplex PCR. The data contain over 110,000 clones, 70% to 90% of them singletons. Overall study findings and caveats: An underestimation of total T cell responses may have resulted from the TCR breadth and depth analyses. Placebo recipients showed lower spike-specific TCR breadth than vaccinees. Those who received vaccine or placebo ended up with similar non-spike TCR breadth. Reported findings describe substantial breadth in spike-specific CD8+ and CD4+ T cell responses following vaccination.

The source material was peripheral blood, sampled after recovery from COVID-19. This TCR was recovered from a human donor who had recovered from COVID-19. The chain has TRBV7-6 and TRBJ2-5; 7 nucleotides match TRBD2. The CDR3 DNA reads as TGTGCCAGCAGCTTAGCCGGACGGGGGGAAGGGGAGACCCAGTACTTC. It encodes CASSLAGRGEGETQYF.